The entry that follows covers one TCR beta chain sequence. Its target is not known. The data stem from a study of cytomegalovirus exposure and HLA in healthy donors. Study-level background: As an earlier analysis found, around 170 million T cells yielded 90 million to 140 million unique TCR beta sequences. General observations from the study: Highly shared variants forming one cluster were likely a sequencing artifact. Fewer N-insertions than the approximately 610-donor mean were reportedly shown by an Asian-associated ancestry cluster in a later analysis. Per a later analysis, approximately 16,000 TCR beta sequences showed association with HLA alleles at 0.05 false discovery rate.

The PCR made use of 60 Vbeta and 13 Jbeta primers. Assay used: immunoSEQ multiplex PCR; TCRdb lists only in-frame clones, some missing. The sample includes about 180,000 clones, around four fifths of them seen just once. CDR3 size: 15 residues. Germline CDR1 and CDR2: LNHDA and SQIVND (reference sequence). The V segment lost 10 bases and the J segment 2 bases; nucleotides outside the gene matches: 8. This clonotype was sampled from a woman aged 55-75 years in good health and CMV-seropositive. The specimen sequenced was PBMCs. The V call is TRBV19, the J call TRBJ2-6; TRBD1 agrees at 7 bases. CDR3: CATLLQGAGANVLTF. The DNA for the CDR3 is TGTGCCACCCTACTCCAGGGGGCTGGGGCCAACGTCCTGACTTTC.